Shown below are 25 T cell receptor beta chains from a single sample sequenced in a study of CD8+CD57+ T cells in acquired aplastic anemia. Template material for TCR beta VDJ and CDR3 profiling consisted of genomic DNA. TCRdb itself ran the reads through MiXCR, one entry per CDR3 protein. Here the sample spans about 220,000 distinct CDR3 sequences, around 32% being singletons. Material for sequencing was sorted CD4+, CD8+, or CD8+CD57+ T cells (not recorded which) from PBMCs. These receptors originate from a human donor in good health, serving as a control.

Many counts were recorded for this clonotype. The CDR3 here is CATSDFGTASNSPLHF. The CDR3 coding sequence is TGTGCCACCAGTGATTTTGGGACGGCCAGTAATTCACCCCTCCACTTT. This chain uses TRBV24-1 with TRBJ1-6, with D possibly matching TRBD1 (5 bases). The germline V gene has CDR1 KGHDR and CDR2 SFDVKD. The CDR3 is 16 residues long. V was cut by 1 base and J by 6 bases, with 12 bases left in between.

Points on this clonotype: One junction end does not reproduce the germline sequence, and a read error may be involved. The genes are TRBV3-1 and TRBJ1-2, with D unresolved. The germline CDR1 and CDR2 sequences are LGHDT and YNNKEL (reference sequence). The CDR3 sequence is 13 residues long. This CDR3 reads CASSPKGVNGYTF. CDR3 DNA sequence: TGCGCCAGCAGCCCGAAGGGTGTTAATGGCTACACCTTC.

This chain connects TRBV10-3 to TRBJ1-2; the match to TRBD1 covers 12 bases. The germline CDR1 and CDR2 sequences are ENHRY and SYGVKD. Germline trimming cut 5 bases from V and 8 bases from J; bases unmatched to any gene: 6. The CDR3 totals 14 residues. The CDR3 protein is CAISQGTGGKGYTF. In DNA form, the CDR3 reads TGTGCCATCAGTCAAGGGACAGGGGGCAAGGGCTACACCTTC.

As for this clonotype: This sequence may be a read error, since a much larger clone differs from it by one base. This chain connects TRBV6-2 or TRBV6-3 to TRBJ1-2, with 7 bases identical to TRBD1. The length of the CDR3 is 13 residues. CDR1 MNHEY and CDR2 SVGEGT come from the germline V gene. J gave up 2 bases and V 11 bases, and 8 bases lay outside the gene matches. In DNA, the CDR3 is TGTGCCGGCAAACTGGGACAGAACTATGGCTACACCTTC. Protein sequence: CAGKLGQNYGYTF.

V gene TRBV30 combines with J gene TRBJ2-7, with 9 bases identical to TRBD1. This CDR3 contains 15 residues. With 1 base clipped from V and 9 bases from J, the junction kept 13 bases outside the gene matches. Per the germline V gene, CDR1 is GTSNPN and CDR2 is SVGIG (reference sequence). The DNA for the CDR3 is TGTGCCTGGAGTGGCCGGACAGGGGTGGAGGGGAGGCAGTACTTC. It encodes CAWSGRTGVEGRQYF.

The chain employs TRBV10-1 and TRBJ2-3, with 14 bases identical to TRBD2. CDR1 and CDR2 from the germline V gene are WNHNN and SYGVQD (reference sequence). This CDR3 comprises 18 residues. Trimming removed 6 bases from V and 1 base from J; junction bases left unmatched: 9. CDR3: CASSLAPGLAGGTDTQYF. CDR3 bases: TGCGCCAGCAGCTTGGCCCCGGGACTAGCGGGAGGCACAGATACGCAGTATTTT.

This clonotype was detected many times. V and J are TRBV7-2 and TRBJ1-6; possible D gene TRBD1, 6 bases. Deletions cut 2 bases from V and 2 bases from J, with 7 bases between. The CDR3 extends over 15 amino acids. Germline V gene sequence: CDR1 SGHTA, CDR2 FQGNSA. The CDR3 here is CASSLRTAYNSPLHF. For the CDR3, the DNA is TGTGCCAGCAGCTTACGGACAGCCTATAATTCACCCCTCCACTTT.

This clonotype appeared many times. This chain uses TRBV20-1 with TRBJ2-7; the match to TRBD1 covers 8 bases. The trim removed 1 base at V and 0 bases at J, leaving 14 bases unmatched. Germline-derived CDR1 and CDR2 are DFQATT and SNEGSKA (reference sequence). CDR3 length: 18 residues. This CDR3 is CSARGAGGPGSSSYEQYF. CDR3 bases: TGCAGTGCTAGAGGAGCAGGGGGCCCCGGGAGTAGCTCCTACGAGCAGTACTTC.

This clonotype appeared many times. This clone may be a read error of a much larger clone one base away. The chain joins TRBV2 to TRBJ2-3, with D possibly TRBD1 on 7 matching bases. The length of the CDR3 is 16 residues. The V end was cut by 11 bases, the J end by 2 bases, with 23 bases between. Germline lookup yields CDR1 SNHLY and CDR2 FYNNEI. CDR3: CAGGKGQRIDTDTQYF. Here the CDR3 DNA reads TGTGCCGGCGGGAAGGGACAGAGGATAGACACAGATACGCAGTATTTT.

This clonotype appeared a few times. The chain joins TRBV11-2 to TRBJ2-4, with unresolved D. With 5 bases removed from V and 0 bases from J, the gap between germline ends came to 11 bases. Germline CDR1 SGHAT, CDR2 FQNNGV. The CDR3 totals 15 residues. In DNA form, the CDR3 reads TGTGCCAGCAGCCATAACATTCTAGCCAAAAACATTCAGTACTTC. Its translation: CASSHNILAKNIQYF. The variable domain in full, with the rest retrieved from reference TRBV11-2 and TRBJ2-4, is EAGVAQSPRYKIIEKRQSVAFWCNPISGHATLYWYQQILGQGPKLLIQFQNNGVVDDSQLPKDRFSAERLKGVDSTLKIQPAKLEDSAVYLCASSHNILAKNIQYFGAGTRLSVL.

Comments on this clonotype: Compared with germline, one end of the junction differs, possibly owing to a read error. V gene TRBV20-1 combines with J gene TRBJ1-1; 10 nucleotides match TRBD1. The CDR3 has 14 residues. CDR1 and CDR2 (germline): DFQATT, SNEGSKA (reference sequence). Here the CDR3 reads CSARGDRGNTEALF. The DNA for the CDR3 is TGCAGTGCTAGAGGGGACAGGGGAAACACTGAAGCTCTCTTT.

The chain links TRBV6-1 to TRBJ1-2, with 7 bases matching TRBD1. The V gene end was trimmed by 5 bases and the J gene end by 7 bases; junction bases not matched to a gene: 10. This CDR3 contains 14 residues. The germline CDR1 and CDR2 sequences are MNHNS and SASEGT. Here the CDR3 reads CASSLEGAAGGYTF. The CDR3 nucleotides are TGTGCCAGCAGTCTAGAGGGGGCTGCGGGTGGCTACACCTTC.

A few counts support this clonotype. The chain links TRBV2 to TRBJ1-2; 9 bases align to TRBD1. The CDR3 consists of 13 residues. Germline V CDR1 and CDR2: SNHLY, FYNNEI. Losses at the gene ends were 6 bases for V and 8 bases for J; bases not matched to a gene: 7. The CDR3 coding sequence is TGTGCCAGCAGAGTACAGGGGGCGAGCGGCTACACCTTC. As protein: CASRVQGASGYTF.

This chain connects TRBV2 to TRBJ1-1, with no clear D. CDR3 length equals 12 residues. V was pared by 7 bases and J by 4 bases, with 10 bases between. CDR1 is SNHLY, CDR2 FYNNEI, per germline. In DNA form, the CDR3 reads TGTGCCAGCATTTGGAGAAGCACTGAAGCTTTCTTT. Protein sequence: CASIWRSTEAFF.

The J gene is TRBJ2-1, the V gene TRBV5-1; weak D call: TRBD2 (5 bases). Trimming cost V 2 bases and J 7 bases, with 16 bases left between them. This CDR3 comprises 15 residues. From germline, CDR1 is SGHRS and CDR2 YFSETQ. CDR3 loop: CASSFSVPSGNEQFF. In DNA, the CDR3 is TGCGCCAGCAGCTTTTCGGTCCCATCGGGGAATGAGCAGTTCTTC.

The chain carries TRBV11-1 and TRBJ2-5; 16 nucleotides line up with TRBD2. V lost 3 bases to trimming and J lost 5 bases; unmatched junction nucleotides: 9. The CDR3 spans 18 residues. The V gene's germline CDR1 is SGHAT and CDR2 FQDESV (reference sequence). As DNA, the CDR3 is TGTGCCAGCAGCTTCGCCGGGACTAGCGGGGGGGCCATGGAGACCCAGTACTTC. Translated: CASSFAGTSGGAMETQYF. Variable domain in full (rest from reference TRBV11-1 and TRBJ2-5): EAEVAQSPRYKITEKSQAVAFWCDPISGHATLYWYRQILGQGPELLVQFQDESVVDDSQLPKDRFSAERLKGVDSTLKIQPAELGDSAMYLCASSFAGTSGGAMETQYFGPGTRLLVL.

The chain combines TRBV10-3 with TRBJ1-1; no clear D gene. Germline lookup yields CDR1 ENHRY and CDR2 SYGVKD. V was clipped by 3 bases and J by 8 bases, with 7 bases between them. The CDR3 runs to 11 residues. The CDR3 sequence: CAISEFGEAFF. The CDR3 DNA reads as TGTGCCATCAGTGAATTCGGGGAAGCTTTCTTT.

There are many counts of this clonotype. The chain couples TRBV9 to TRBJ2-3; 10 nucleotides agree with TRBD2. This CDR3 is 15 amino acids long. The germline CDR1 and CDR2 sequences are SGDLS and YYNGEE. With 3 bases clipped from V and 5 bases from J, the junction kept 6 bases outside the gene matches. Here the CDR3 DNA reads TGTGCCAGCAGCGAAGCGGGGGGGCCGATAGATACGCAGTATTTT. It yields the protein CASSEAGGPIDTQYF.

This clonotype showed up many times. This chain links TRBV10-2 with TRBJ1-5; D call uncertain. V lost 4 bases, J lost 2 bases, and 6 bases lay in between. Germline V gives CDR1 WSHSY, CDR2 SAAADI. The CDR3 sequence is 13 residues long. The chain's CDR3 is CASSAFGNQPQHF. The CDR3 DNA is TGCGCCAGCAGTGCGTTCGGCAATCAGCCCCAGCATTTT.

Note on this clonotype: Being one base from a much bigger clone, this may be a read error. V gene TRBV20-1 combines with J gene TRBJ2-7, with TRBD2 identical over 11 bases. V shed 3 bases, J shed 4 bases, and the junction held 8 bases outside the gene matches. Germline CDR1 reads DFQATT; CDR2 reads SNEGSKA (reference sequence). The CDR3 is made up of 15 amino acids. The CDR3 protein is CSARRPGLADYEQYF. CDR3 coding DNA: TGCAGTGCTAGGCGGCCGGGACTAGCGGATTACGAGCAGTACTTC.

In its sample, this clonotype was seen many times. The chain carries TRBV2 and TRBJ2-7, with TRBD1 matching over 9 bases. Losses at the gene ends were 7 bases for V and 6 bases for J; bases not matched to a gene: 7. The CDR3 has 13 amino acids. Germline V gene data show CDR1 as SNHLY and CDR2 as FYNNEI. CDR3 in amino acids: CASTNTGGLEQYF. CDR3 nucleotide sequence: TGTGCCAGCACTAATACAGGGGGCCTCGAGCAGTACTTC.

This clonotype has only a few counts. The chain combines TRBV5-1 with TRBJ2-1; a possible D gene is TRBD2 (5 bases). The V end lost 2 bases, the J end lost 0 bases, and 9 bases lay between the germline ends. Germline CDR1 and CDR2: SGHRS and YFSETQ. The CDR3 is 15 amino acids. The CDR3, as DNA: TGCGCCAGCAGCTTCGGAGCGGTCTCCTACAATGAGCAGTTCTTC. This encodes CASSFGAVSYNEQFF.

V and J are TRBV5-1 and TRBJ2-4; 8 bases are a match to TRBD1. The CDR3 runs to 14 residues. The germline CDR1 and CDR2 sequences are SGHRS and YFSETQ. The V segment lost 7 bases and the J segment 2 bases; nucleotides outside the gene matches: 5. The CDR3 loop reads CASSRDRTKNIQYF. In DNA, the CDR3 is TGCGCCAGCTCCAGGGACAGGACCAAAAACATTCAGTACTTC.

As for this clonotype: A much larger clone is a single base away; this may be a read error. The V call is TRBV20-1, the J call TRBJ1-1, with 9 bases identical to TRBD1. Germline lookup yields CDR1 DFQATT and CDR2 SNEGSKA (reference sequence). V lost 2 bases and J lost 4; bases outside the gene matches: 5. CDR3 length equals 14 residues. CDR3 DNA sequence: TGCAGTGCTAGAAGGACAGGGGAGGGCACTGAAGCTTTCTTT. Protein product: CSARRTGEGTEAFF.

Notes on this clonotype: An end of the junction does not agree with germline; a read error may underlie this. The V call is TRBV10-3, the J call TRBJ1-1; D remains unclear. Germline CDR1 ENHRY, CDR2 SYGVKD. The CDR3 extends over 16 amino acids. The CDR3 bases are TGTGCCAGCAGTCGGACCGGGAGCCTAGGATACAATGAAGCTTTCTTT. It translates to CASSRTGSLGYNEAFF.